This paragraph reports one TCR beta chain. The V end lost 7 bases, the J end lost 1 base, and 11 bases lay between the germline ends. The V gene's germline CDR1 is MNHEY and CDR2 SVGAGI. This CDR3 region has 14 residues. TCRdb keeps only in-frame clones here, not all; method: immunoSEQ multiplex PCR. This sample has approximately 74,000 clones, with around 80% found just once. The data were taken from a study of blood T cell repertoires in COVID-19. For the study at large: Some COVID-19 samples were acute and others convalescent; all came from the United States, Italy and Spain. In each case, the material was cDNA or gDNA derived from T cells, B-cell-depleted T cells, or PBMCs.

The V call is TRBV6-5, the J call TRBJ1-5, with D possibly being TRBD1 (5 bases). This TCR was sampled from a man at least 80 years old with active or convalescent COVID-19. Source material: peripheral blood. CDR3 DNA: TGTGCCAGCATCTGGGGCCGGAGCAATCAGCCCCAGCATTTT. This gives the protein CASIWGRSNQPQHF.